This T cell receptor (beta chain) was profiled in a study of shared clonotypes between healthy human individuals. Using immunoSEQ multiplex PCR, the repertoire was profiled, and TCRdb retains in-frame clones only, with some absent. The data show 850,000 to 1,200,000 clones, with 60% to 80% seen just once and over 1.3% held by the top ten. CDR3 length: 15 amino acids. Findings of the study overall: Researchers sampled blood only, noting tissue repertoires likely differ. Non-shared clonotypes had lower generation probabilities than those shared by all four donors.

This clone was counted at least ten times. Its antigen is unknown. In the CD4+ fraction, cells were divided into CD45RA+ naive and CD45RA-negative memory subsets. Material for sequencing was memory CD4+ T cells sorted from blood. Subset of the sample: CD45RA-negative fraction. The receptor was isolated from a man aged 18-30 years in good health. The chain combines TRBV12-2 with TRBJ1-1. TRBV12-2 represents a pseudogene. CDR3 sequence reads: CASRLAPTMNTEAFF. Written as DNA, the CDR3 is TGTGCAAGTCGCTTAGCTCCGACCATGAACACTGAAGCTTTCTTT.